The rows below give T cell receptor beta chains drawn from one sample of a study of T cell changes during pregnancy in multiple sclerosis. TCRdb keeps only in-frame clones here, not all; method: immunoSEQ multiplex PCR. Here the sample spans around 35,000 clones, 80% to 95% being singletons. Material: CD4+ T cells from peripheral blood mononuclear cells, obtained in the third trimester of pregnancy. These TCRs come from a female donor in good health, enrolled as a control in a pregnancy study. Each CDR3 is given with its conserved first and last residue. The D gene is left open where the match is weak. Size is omitted from some rows. Given values are once, few, many or a class for expanded clones.

clone size: NA
J gene: TRBJ1-3
D gene: NA
V gene: TRBV28
CDR3 DNA: TGTGCCAGCAGTTCCCCCCGGCCGGGCGGGAACACCATATATTTT
CDR3 protein: CASSSPRPGGNTIYF

clone size: few
J gene: TRBJ1-1
D gene: TRBD1
V gene: TRBV5-1
CDR3 DNA: TGCGCCAGCAGCCCGTCAGGACAGGTGAACACTGAAGCTTTCTTT
CDR3 protein: CASSPSGQVNTEAFF

clone size: NA
J gene: TRBJ2-3
D gene: TRBD2
V gene: TRBV5-4
CDR3 DNA: TGTGCCAGCAGAACATTAGCGGGGGGACCAGATACGCAGTATTTT
CDR3 protein: CASRTLAGGPDTQYF

clone size: NA
J gene: TRBJ1-1
D gene: TRBD1
V gene: TRBV7-2
CDR3 DNA: TGTGCCAGCAGCTTAACGGGACAGGGAGGCACTGAAGCTTTCTTT
CDR3 protein: CASSLTGQGGTEAFF

clone size: NA
J gene: TRBJ2-7
D gene: NA
V gene: TRBV12-5
CDR3 DNA: TGTGCTAGTTGGAGCGCCTCCTACGAGCAGTACTTC
CDR3 protein: CASWSASYEQYF

clone size: once
J gene: TRBJ1-4
D gene: NA
V gene: TRBV6-5
CDR3 DNA: TGTGCCAGCAGGCGGGAGGGAGAAAAACTGTTTTTT
CDR3 protein: CASRREGEKLFF

clone size: NA
J gene: TRBJ2-5
D gene: NA
V gene: TRBV27
CDR3 DNA: TGTGCCAGCAGTTTAGCGGGGGCCTCGGGGGGGACCCAGTACTTC
CDR3 protein: CASSLAGASGGTQYF

clone size: NA
J gene: TRBJ1-2
D gene: TRBD1
V gene: TRBV5-1
CDR3 DNA: TGCGCCAGTCATCCGGGACAGGGAAACTATGGCTACACCTTC
CDR3 protein: CASHPGQGNYGYTF

clone size: NA
J gene: TRBJ1-3
D gene: NA
V gene: TRBV6-1
CDR3 DNA: TGTGCCAGCAGTGAGCCGGGACTTTCTGGAAACACCATATATTTT
CDR3 protein: CASSEPGLSGNTIYF

clone size: NA
J gene: TRBJ2-3
D gene: NA
V gene: TRBV20-1
CDR3 DNA: TGCAGTGCGCGGGACGAAGATACGCAGTATTTT
CDR3 protein: CSARDEDTQYF

clone size: few
J gene: TRBJ1-5
D gene: NA
V gene: TRBV18
CDR3 DNA: TGTGCCAGCTCACCCCTTGGACAGAAAAATCAGCCCCAGCATTTT
CDR3 protein: CASSPLGQKNQPQHF

clone size: NA
J gene: TRBJ2-5
D gene: NA
V gene: TRBV6-1
CDR3 DNA: TGTGCCAGCAGTGACCAATACGCGGGGAAAGAGACCCAGTACTTC
CDR3 protein: CASSDQYAGKETQYF

clone size: few
J gene: TRBJ1-4
D gene: NA
V gene: TRBV7-2
CDR3 DNA: TGTGCCAGCAGCCTGAAGACAGTTTTGGGTGATGAAAAACTGTTTTTT
CDR3 protein: CASSLKTVLGDEKLFF

clone size: NA
J gene: TRBJ2-7
D gene: NA
V gene: TRBV12-2
CDR3 DNA: TGTGCAAGTCGCCACCAGACAGGGAATATCTCCTACGAGCAGTACTTC
CDR3 protein: CASRHQTGNISYEQYF

clone size: NA
J gene: TRBJ1-3
D gene: NA
V gene: TRBV6-5
CDR3 DNA: TGTGCCAGCAGTTACTCAGTAGCCCCTGGAAACACCATATATTTT
CDR3 protein: CASSYSVAPGNTIYF

clone size: NA
J gene: TRBJ1-1
D gene: NA
V gene: TRBV29-1
CDR3 DNA: TGCAGCGTTGATAAAAGGGGCACTGAAGCTTTCTTT
CDR3 protein: CSVDKRGTEAFF

clone size: NA
J gene: TRBJ2-3
D gene: TRBD2
V gene: TRBV7-9
CDR3 DNA: TGTGCCAGCAGCTTAGTAGCGGGGGGCGGAGATACGCAGTATTTT
CDR3 protein: CASSLVAGGGDTQYF

clone size: NA
J gene: TRBJ1-2
D gene: TRBD1
V gene: TRBV28
CDR3 DNA: TGTGCCAGCAGTTCCGCACCGGGACAGGGGCCCAACTATGGCTACACCTTC
CDR3 protein: CASSSAPGQGPNYGYTF

clone size: NA
J gene: TRBJ2-7
D gene: TRBD1
V gene: TRBV7-2
CDR3 DNA: TGTGCCAGCAGCACCCGGACAGGGTTCGCCTACGAGCAGTACTTC
CDR3 protein: CASSTRTGFAYEQYF

clone size: NA
J gene: TRBJ1-2
D gene: TRBD1
V gene: TRBV4-1
CDR3 DNA: TGCGCCAGCAGCCAAGCCGACAGGGGCTCTGGCTACACCTTC
CDR3 protein: CASSQADRGSGYTF

clone size: once
J gene: TRBJ2-1
D gene: TRBD2
V gene: TRBV7-8
CDR3 DNA: TGTGCCAGCAGCTTAGGTCCCGGGACTAGCGGGGGGATCCGTAGGTCCTACAATGAGCAGTTCTTC
CDR3 protein: CASSLGPGTSGGIRRSYNEQFF

clone size: NA
J gene: TRBJ1-1
D gene: NA
V gene: TRBV6-6
CDR3 DNA: TGTGCCAGCACAACCGTCGGGGGGGAAGCTTTCTTT
CDR3 protein: CASTTVGGEAFF

clone size: NA
J gene: TRBJ1-2
D gene: NA
V gene: TRBV5-6
CDR3 DNA: TGTGCCAGCAGCTTGGGGTCAGTGGTACGCTATGGCTACACCTTC
CDR3 protein: CASSLGSVVRYGYTF

clone size: NA
J gene: TRBJ2-5
D gene: NA
V gene: TRBV28
CDR3 DNA: TGTGCCAGCAGTGCCAGCGGATCCCAAGAGACCCAGTACTTC
CDR3 protein: CASSASGSQETQYF

clone size: NA
J gene: TRBJ1-2
D gene: NA
V gene: TRBV28
CDR3 DNA: TGTGCCAGCAGTTTTCGGGGGATAGGCTACACCTTC
CDR3 protein: CASSFRGIGYTF

clone size: NA
J gene: TRBJ1-2
D gene: NA
V gene: TRBV7-2
CDR3 DNA: TGTGCCAGCAGCTTATTGGACACCTATGGCTACACCTTC
CDR3 protein: CASSLLDTYGYTF

clone size: NA
J gene: TRBJ1-2
D gene: NA
V gene: TRBV6-6
CDR3 DNA: TGTGCCAGCAGTTTGGAGAACTATGGCTACACCTTC
CDR3 protein: CASSLENYGYTF

clone size: NA
J gene: TRBJ1-1
D gene: TRBD1
V gene: TRBV5-6
CDR3 DNA: TGTGCCAGCAGCTTGTCGGGGACAGGAGGGACTGAAGCTTTCTTT
CDR3 protein: CASSLSGTGGTEAFF

clone size: NA
J gene: TRBJ1-2
D gene: NA
V gene: TRBV23-1
CDR3 DNA: TGCGCCAGCAAGACCGGGACAAGCTACTATGGCTACACCTTC
CDR3 protein: CASKTGTSYYGYTF

clone size: NA
J gene: TRBJ2-2
D gene: TRBD2
V gene: TRBV11-2
CDR3 DNA: TGTGCCAGCACCCCCCTAGCGGGGGGGAACACCGGGGAGCTGTTTTTT
CDR3 protein: CASTPLAGGNTGELFF

clone size: few
J gene: TRBJ1-6
D gene: NA
V gene: TRBV7-2
CDR3 DNA: TGTGCCAGCAGCTCCTCCAGGGGCTATAATTCACCCCTCCACTTT
CDR3 protein: CASSSSRGYNSPLHF

clone size: few
J gene: TRBJ1-6
D gene: NA
V gene: TRBV7-6
CDR3 DNA: TGTGCCAGCAGCTTAGACGGGGGAGCCGTCAATTCACCCCTCCACTTT
CDR3 protein: CASSLDGGAVNSPLHF

clone size: NA
J gene: TRBJ1-6
D gene: NA
V gene: TRBV7-9
CDR3 DNA: TGTGCCAGCAGCTCCGACTGGAGCTCCTATAATTCACCCCTCCACTTT
CDR3 protein: CASSSDWSSYNSPLHF

clone size: NA
J gene: TRBJ2-2
D gene: NA
V gene: TRBV7-9
CDR3 DNA: TGTGCCAGCAGCTTAGATCGGGGGATCGGGGAGCTGTTTTTT
CDR3 protein: CASSLDRGIGELFF

clone size: NA
J gene: TRBJ2-2
D gene: NA
V gene: TRBV7-3
CDR3 DNA: TGTGCCAGCAGAGAACAGGGATACACCGGGGAGCTGTTTTTT
CDR3 protein: CASREQGYTGELFF

clone size: NA
J gene: TRBJ2-2
D gene: NA
V gene: TRBV7-3
CDR3 DNA: TGTGCCAGCAGCTTCGCCCCCTCCCCGGGACAAGGTGTGACCGGGGAGCTGTTTTTT
CDR3 protein: CASSFAPSPGQGVTGELFF

clone size: NA
J gene: TRBJ1-1
D gene: NA
V gene: TRBV11-2
CDR3 DNA: TGTGCCAGCAGCTTAGGGGCCATGTGGGCTTTCTTT
CDR3 protein: CASSLGAMWAFF

clone size: NA
J gene: TRBJ1-3
D gene: NA
V gene: TRBV5-1
CDR3 DNA: TGCGCCAGCAGCTTTCGGGGACAAATCTCTGGAAACACCATATATTTT
CDR3 protein: CASSFRGQISGNTIYF

clone size: NA
J gene: TRBJ1-5
D gene: NA
V gene: TRBV29-1
CDR3 DNA: TGCAGCGTTAATCAGGGGCTCAATCAGCCCCAGCATTTT
CDR3 protein: CSVNQGLNQPQHF

clone size: NA
J gene: TRBJ2-7
D gene: NA
V gene: TRBV11-1
CDR3 DNA: TGTGCCAGCAGCTTCGACAGGCTTACTCCCTACGAGCAGTACTTC
CDR3 protein: CASSFDRLTPYEQYF

clone size: once
J gene: TRBJ2-2
D gene: TRBD2
V gene: TRBV19
CDR3 DNA: TGTGCCAGTACCGTAGCGGGCTCGAACACCGGGGAGCTGTTTTTT
CDR3 protein: CASTVAGSNTGELFF

clone size: NA
J gene: TRBJ1-6
D gene: TRBD1
V gene: TRBV7-2
CDR3 DNA: TGTGCCAGCAGCCTAAGGACAGGGGAGAGTTCACCCCTCCACTTT
CDR3 protein: CASSLRTGESSPLHF

clone size: NA
J gene: TRBJ1-5
D gene: NA
V gene: TRBV7-2
CDR3 DNA: TGTGCCAGCAGCTCGCCGGGGTCATATAGCAATCAGCCCCAGCATTTT
CDR3 protein: CASSSPGSYSNQPQHF

clone size: NA
J gene: TRBJ2-1
D gene: TRBD1
V gene: TRBV6-5
CDR3 DNA: TGTGCCAGCAGTTTTTACCCGCCCGACAGGGGCAATGAGCAGTTCTTC
CDR3 protein: CASSFYPPDRGNEQFF

clone size: few
J gene: TRBJ1-6
D gene: TRBD1
V gene: TRBV18
CDR3 DNA: TGTGCCAGCTCACCATTGGGGCACAGGGGCGATTCACCCCTCCACTTT
CDR3 protein: CASSPLGHRGDSPLHF

clone size: NA
J gene: TRBJ2-3
D gene: NA
V gene: TRBV4-1
CDR3 DNA: TGCGCCAGCAGCCAGGCTGCTTTGGCCAGGTTCACAGATACGCAGTATTTT
CDR3 protein: CASSQAALARFTDTQYF

clone size: NA
J gene: TRBJ1-2
D gene: TRBD1
V gene: TRBV6-5
CDR3 DNA: TGTGCCAGCAGTGCGGGACAGGGGGGCTATGGCTACACCTTC
CDR3 protein: CASSAGQGGYGYTF

clone size: NA
J gene: TRBJ1-4
D gene: NA
V gene: TRBV2
CDR3 DNA: TGTGCCAGCACCTCCCGGGCAACTAATGAAAAACTGTTTTTT
CDR3 protein: CASTSRATNEKLFF

clone size: NA
J gene: TRBJ2-7
D gene: NA
V gene: TRBV28
CDR3 DNA: TGTGCCAGCAGTTTACTCGGAGGTAACGAGCAGTACTTC
CDR3 protein: CASSLLGGNEQYF